This TCR beta chain originates from a study of blood T cell repertoires in COVID-19. Produced via immunoSEQ multiplex PCR; TCRdb's table is partial and in-frame only. The data hold 130,000 or so clones, with approximately 90% observed a single time. This CDR3 region has 13 residues. Trimming removed 2 bases at V and 1 base at J, with 6 bases between. Germline values: CDR1 GTSNPN, CDR2 SVGIG (reference sequence). The sequencing sample was made of peripheral blood. The sequence came from a man aged 65-85 years with active COVID-19. The genes are TRBV30 and TRBJ1-5; no firm D call. The CDR3 bases are TGTGCCTGGAGTCTCGGGAGCAATCAGCCCCAGCATTTT. Protein sequence: CAWSLGSNQPQHF.